The 17 T cell receptor beta chains below all came from one sample that was sequenced in a study of blood T cell repertoires in COVID-19 (dated by TCRdb to about 2020). The method was the immunoSEQ multiplex PCR assay. The source is immuneACCESS, and TCRdb retained only in-frame sequences with V and J called. Part of the clones is not carried over; for the studies checked, unresolved V genes explain less than half of this, and the remainder is unexplained. This sample comprises roughly 280,000 clones, around 93% of them detected only once. The ten top clones hold about 3% of the sample. Input material: PBMCs or T cells enriched from blood (not recorded which). These receptors came from a man aged 40-49 years who had been exposed to COVID-19.

This chain joins TRBV28 and TRBJ2-1; D is uncertain. Trimming took off 4 bases at V and 3 bases at J, with 7 bases between the two ends. CDR3 size: 13 residues. Per germline, CDR1 MDHEN and CDR2 SYDVKM. This CDR3 is CASSSQSYNEQFF. In nucleotides, the CDR3 is TGTGCCAGCAGTTCACAGAGCTACAATGAGCAGTTCTTC. Using reference TRBV28 and TRBJ2-1 for the parts outside the CDR3, the full variable domain is DVKVTQSSRYLVKRTGEKVFLECVQDMDHENMFWYRQDPGLGLRLIYFSYDVKMKEKGDIPEGYSVSREKKERFSLILESASTNQTSMYLCASSSQSYNEQFFGPGTRLTVL.

V is TRBV9 and J is TRBJ1-2, with 11 bases lining up with TRBD1. Germline loops: CDR1 SGDLS, CDR2 YYNGEE. Unmatched junction bases numbered 9, after V lost 0 bases and J lost 8 bases. The CDR3 runs to 16 residues. The CDR3 DNA follows: TGTGCCAGCAGCGTAGGAGGACAGGGGGCAGACGGGGGCTACACCTTC. Residues: CASSVGGQGADGGYTF.

The rearrangement joins TRBV6-5 to TRBJ1-5, with unresolved D. The V gene's germline CDR1 is MNHEY and CDR2 SVGAGI. Trimming removed 5 bases from V and 4 bases from J, with 9 bases in between. The CDR3 is made up of 13 amino acids. The CDR3 sequence: CASSRQENQPQHF. DNA of the CDR3: TGTGCCAGCAGTCGACAAGAGAATCAGCCCCAGCATTTT.

The V call is TRBV7-8, the J call TRBJ2-3; 8 bases agree with TRBD2. Germline loops: CDR1 SGHVS, CDR2 FQNEAQ. The CDR3 spans 14 residues. The ends lost 1 base at V and 8 bases at J; junction bases unmatched: 5. The CDR3: CASSLGTSRTTQYF. DNA of the CDR3: TGTGCCAGCAGCTTAGGGACTAGCCGCACTACGCAGTATTTT. Looking up the rest from reference TRBV7-8 and TRBJ2-3 gives the full variable domain: GAGVSQSPRYKVAKRGQDVALRCDPISGHVSLFWYQQALGQGPEFLTYFQNEAQLDKSGLPSDRFFAERPEGSVSTLKIQRTQQEDSAVYLCASSLGTSRTTQYFGPGTRLTVL.

The chain couples TRBV6-6 to TRBJ2-2; TRBD1 matches at 8 bases. CDR3 length: 16 amino acids. The germline V gene has CDR1 MNHNY and CDR2 SVGAGI (reference sequence). Trimming took 4 bases from V and 4 from J; bases not matched to a gene: 8. This chain's CDR3 is CASSWPGGAGTGELFF. The CDR3 DNA reads as TGTGCCAGCAGTTGGCCAGGGGGCGCTGGCACCGGGGAGCTGTTTTTT.

The chain uses TRBV9 and TRBJ2-1, with 9 bases fitting TRBD1. Germline loops: CDR1 SGDLS, CDR2 YYNGEE. This CDR3 has 14 residues. The V and J ends lost 4 bases and 4 bases, in that order; junction bases with no gene match: 3. Here the CDR3 reads CASSSGQGYNEQFF. The CDR3 nucleotides are TGTGCCAGCAGCTCGGGACAGGGTTACAATGAGCAGTTCTTC.

For the CDR3, the DNA is TGTGCCAGCAGTCCCCTCGGACAGGGGGACAATCAGCCCCAGCATTTT. Translating it yields CASSPLGQGDNQPQHF. The gene calls are TRBV28 and TRBJ1-5; 10 bases align to TRBD1. The junction had 7 bases not matched to a gene; V was cut back by 5 bases and J by 3 bases. Per germline, CDR1 MDHEN and CDR2 SYDVKM. The CDR3 consists of 16 residues.

This clone was seen only a few times. The chain links TRBV5-1 to TRBJ1-1; 8 bases are shared with TRBD1. The CDR3 length is 13 residues. The ends lost 6 bases at V and 5 bases at J; junction bases unmatched: 6. From germline, CDR1 is SGHRS and CDR2 YFSETQ. The DNA for the CDR3 is TGCGCCAGCAAGTCCCAGGGGGCTACTGAAGCTTTCTTT. Protein product: CASKSQGATEAFF.

For the CDR3, the DNA is TGCGCCAGCAGCACTCTAGCGGGACCCTCCTACGAGCAGTACTTC. Amino acid sequence: CASSTLAGPSYEQYF. This chain connects TRBV4-3 to TRBJ2-7, with 9 nucleotides matching TRBD2. Trimming cost V 5 bases and J 0 bases; bases outside gene matches: 5. CDR3 size: 15 residues. The germline V gene has CDR1 LGHNA and CDR2 YSLEER.

V is TRBV19 and J is TRBJ2-1, with D possibly matching TRBD1 (6 bases). The CDR3 spans 15 residues. Germline CDR1 and CDR2: LNHDA and SQIVND (reference sequence). The V gene lost 5 bases and the J gene lost 7 bases, with 18 bases spanning the gap. CDR3 loop: CASSPTNLGGNEQFF. The CDR3 DNA follows: TGTGCCAGTAGTCCTACCAATTTAGGGGGTAATGAGCAGTTCTTC.

The rearrangement uses TRBV7-9 and TRBJ1-2; 11 bases agree with TRBD1. The CDR3 has 15 residues. Germline CDR1 is SEHNR and CDR2 is FQNEAQ (reference sequence). The V segment lost 4 bases and the J segment 4 bases; nucleotides outside the gene matches: 5. Here the CDR3 reads CASSWGTGGIYGYTF. For the CDR3, the DNA is TGTGCCAGCAGCTGGGGGACAGGGGGAATCTATGGCTACACCTTC.

The rearrangement joins TRBV4-2 to TRBJ2-1; D uncertain. V lost 2 bases and J 7 bases, leaving 9 bases between the germline ends. This CDR3 is 13 amino acids long. Germline-derived CDR1 and CDR2 are LGHNA and YNFKEQ. The CDR3 protein is CASSQNLGNEQFF. The CDR3 DNA is TGTGCCAGCAGCCAAAATCTCGGGAATGAGCAGTTCTTC.

This chain links TRBV4-2 with TRBJ1-2; 9 positions match TRBD1. Unmatched junction bases numbered 9, after V lost 2 bases and J lost 5 bases. The length of the CDR3 is 16 residues. Germline CDR1 and CDR2: LGHNA and YNFKEQ. CDR3 amino acids: CASSQQGTGFRYGYTF. CDR3 in DNA: TGTGCCAGCAGCCAACAAGGGACAGGGTTTAGGTATGGCTACACCTTC.

J is TRBJ1-1 and V is TRBV10-2; TRBD1 matches 8 bases. This CDR3 has 13 residues. The germline CDR1 and CDR2 sequences are WSHSY and SAAADI. V gave up 4 bases and J gave up 6 bases; unmatched junction bases: 4. CDR3 sequence reads: CASSAEDRAEAFF. CDR3 sequence (DNA): TGCGCCAGCAGTGCGGAGGACAGGGCTGAAGCTTTCTTT.

This clone was seen only once. The chain has TRBV6-5 and TRBJ1-4; tentative D call: TRBD1 (5 bases). Trimming pared 6 bases from V and 5 bases from J, leaving 13 bases between. Germline V CDR1 and CDR2: MNHEY, SVGAGI. This CDR3 is built from 14 residues. The CDR3, as DNA: TGTGCCAGCAGGGCAGGGAACGGAAATGAAAAACTGTTTTTT. Translation: CASRAGNGNEKLFF.

In DNA form, the CDR3 reads TGTGCCAGCAGTCACGGGGTTACCTATAATTCACCCCTCCACTTT. Amino acids: CASSHGVTYNSPLHF. V and J are TRBV6-6 and TRBJ1-6; the D is unclear. Trimming shortened V by 5 bases and J by 2 bases, and 10 bases separated the two germline ends. The CDR3 is made up of 15 amino acids. Germline CDR1 reads MNHNY; CDR2 reads SVGAGI (reference sequence).

V and J are TRBV5-4 and TRBJ1-1; 7 positions match TRBD1. The CDR3 contains 14 residues. Trimming removed 5 bases from V and 13 bases from J; junction bases left unmatched: 17. Germline-derived CDR1 and CDR2 are SGHNT and YYREEE (reference sequence). The CDR3 is CASRAGTDRRGVFF. As DNA, the CDR3 is TGTGCCAGCAGAGCCGGGACAGACCGTCGTGGGGTTTTCTTT.